The rows below give T cell receptor beta chains drawn from one sample of a study of post-analysis software for immune sequencing data. One entry per CDR3 protein results from TCRdb running MiXCR on the PCR reads. The data show about 460,000 distinct CDR3 sequences, with under 55% seen just once and 9% to 14% held by the top ten. Source material: blood. Source of these receptors: a girl aged 10 to 17 with multiple sclerosis. The CDR3 runs from the conserved cysteine through the conserved F or W. A D gene is named only where the DNA matches it firmly. Clone size is given for some rows only: seen once, a few or many times, or a class if the clone is expanded.

clone_size: .
v_call: TRBV9
d_call: .
j_call: TRBJ1-1
cdr3_nt: TGTGCCAGCAGCGTAGATTCAGGGCGGGACACTGAAGCTTTCTTT
cdr3_aa: CASSVDSGRDTEAFF

clone_size: few
v_call: TRBV11-2
d_call: TRBD1
j_call: TRBJ1-5
cdr3_nt: TGTGCCAGCAGCATACAGGGGAGCAATCAGCACCAGCATTTT
cdr3_aa: CASSIQGSNQHQHF

clone_size: .
v_call: TRBV4-1
d_call: .
j_call: TRBJ2-1
cdr3_nt: TGCGCCAGCAGCCAAGAGCTAGTGGGCGAGCAGTTCTTC
cdr3_aa: CASSQELVGEQFF

clone_size: .
v_call: TRBV2
d_call: .
j_call: TRBJ1-2
cdr3_nt: TGTGCCAGCAGTGAGAGGGCTAACTATGGCTACACCTTC
cdr3_aa: CASSERANYGYTF

clone_size: .
v_call: TRBV29-1
d_call: TRBD1
j_call: TRBJ1-6
cdr3_nt: TGCAGCGGTCCGGGACAGAGGTCACCCCTCCACTTT
cdr3_aa: CSGPGQRSPLHF

clone_size: few
v_call: TRBV3-1
d_call: .
j_call: TRBJ2-7
cdr3_nt: TGTGCCAGCAGCCAAGATCTTGGGGTCCTAACCTACGAGCAGTACTTC
cdr3_aa: CASSQDLGVLTYEQYF

clone_size: .
v_call: TRBV6-4
d_call: TRBD2
j_call: TRBJ2-1
cdr3_nt: TGTGCCAGCAGCGTACTAGCGGAACCCCACAATGAGCAGTTCTTC
cdr3_aa: CASSVLAEPHNEQFF

clone_size: few
v_call: TRBV7-2
d_call: .
j_call: TRBJ2-3
cdr3_nt: TGTGCCAGCAGCCCTCCGCCAATCACAGATACGCAGTATTTT
cdr3_aa: CASSPPPITDTQYF

clone_size: .
v_call: TRBV5-1
d_call: TRBD1
j_call: TRBJ1-1
cdr3_nt: TGCGCCAGCAGCTTGGCGGGCAGGGGGACTGAAGCTTTCTTT
cdr3_aa: CASSLAGRGTEAFF

clone_size: .
v_call: TRBV5-1
d_call: .
j_call: TRBJ2-7
cdr3_nt: TGCGCCAGCAGCGCGGGATTGGGAATGATTTCCTACGAGCAGTACTTC
cdr3_aa: CASSAGLGMISYEQYF

clone_size: few
v_call: TRBV12-3/TRBV12-4
d_call: .
j_call: TRBJ2-7
cdr3_nt: TGTGCCAGCAGCCCAAACAGGGTCCTCTCCTACGAGCAGTACTTC
cdr3_aa: CASSPNRVLSYEQYF

clone_size: few
v_call: TRBV20-1
d_call: .
j_call: TRBJ2-4
cdr3_nt: TGCAGTGCTTCCAGGGGTAGGGGGGTAGCCAAAAACATTCAGTACTTC
cdr3_aa: CSASRGRGVAKNIQYF

clone_size: few
v_call: TRBV28
d_call: .
j_call: TRBJ1-2
cdr3_nt: TGTGCCAGCAGTCCCCAGACAGCTCCTAACTATGGCTACACCTTC
cdr3_aa: CASSPQTAPNYGYTF

clone_size: .
v_call: TRBV9
d_call: TRBD2
j_call: TRBJ2-7
cdr3_nt: TGTGCCAGCAGCGAGGGACTAGCGCGAGATTACGAGCAGTACTTC
cdr3_aa: CASSEGLARDYEQYF

clone_size: few
v_call: TRBV20-1
d_call: .
j_call: TRBJ2-5
cdr3_nt: TGCAGTGCAACGGACTCGAGCCAAGAGACCCAGTACTTC
cdr3_aa: CSATDSSQETQYF

clone_size: .
v_call: TRBV21-1
d_call: .
j_call: TRBJ2-7
cdr3_nt: TGTGCCAGCAGCAAACCCGGGACAGGGAACTACGAGCAGTACTTC
cdr3_aa: CASSKPGTGNYEQYF

clone_size: .
v_call: TRBV3-1
d_call: TRBD2
j_call: TRBJ2-4
cdr3_nt: TGTGCCAGCAGCCAAGGCGTAGCGGGGACGGGATTAGGGATTCAGTACTTC
cdr3_aa: CASSQGVAGTGLGIQYF

clone_size: .
v_call: TRBV29-1
d_call: .
j_call: TRBJ1-2
cdr3_nt: TGCAGCGTTGAATTGAGGGGCCATGGCTACACCTTC
cdr3_aa: CSVELRGHGYTF

clone_size: few
v_call: TRBV20-1
d_call: .
j_call: TRBJ1-1
cdr3_nt: TGCAGTGCTAGGGGAACTTTTGAAGCTTTCTTT
cdr3_aa: CSARGTFEAFF

clone_size: few
v_call: TRBV12-3/TRBV12-4
d_call: TRBD1
j_call: TRBJ2-1
cdr3_nt: TGTGCCAGCAGCACAGGGGCAGGAGAGCAGTTCTTC
cdr3_aa: CASSTGAGEQFF

clone_size: .
v_call: TRBV29-1
d_call: TRBD2
j_call: TRBJ2-7
cdr3_nt: TGCAGCGCATGGACTAGCGGGGGATACGAGCTGTACTTC
cdr3_aa: CSAWTSGGYELYF

clone_size: .
v_call: TRBV28
d_call: TRBD1
j_call: TRBJ1-2
cdr3_nt: TGTGCCAGCAGCCCCCGGACAGGGGTATCTGGCTACACCTTC
cdr3_aa: CASSPRTGVSGYTF

clone_size: .
v_call: TRBV4-2
d_call: .
j_call: TRBJ2-7
cdr3_nt: TGTGCCAGCAGCCAATCACCGGGCCCGGAGGTCGACGAGCAGTACTTC
cdr3_aa: CASSQSPGPEVDEQYF

clone_size: few
v_call: TRBV20-1
d_call: TRBD1
j_call: TRBJ1-2
cdr3_nt: TGCAGTGCCAAGGGGGCCGACAGTGTCTATGGCTACACCTTC
cdr3_aa: CSAKGADSVYGYTF

clone_size: .
v_call: TRBV27
d_call: TRBD1
j_call: TRBJ2-7
cdr3_nt: TGTGCCAGCAGAGACGGGACAGGGGGGACCTACGAGCAGTACTTC
cdr3_aa: CASRDGTGGTYEQYF

clone_size: .
v_call: TRBV27
d_call: .
j_call: TRBJ2-1
cdr3_nt: TGTGCCAGCAGTTTAATTGGGGGGAGCTCCTACAATGAGCAGTTCTTC
cdr3_aa: CASSLIGGSSYNEQFF

clone_size: .
v_call: TRBV28
d_call: .
j_call: TRBJ1-2
cdr3_nt: TGTGCCAGCAGTTTTACTATCGTAAGCTATGGCTACACCTTC
cdr3_aa: CASSFTIVSYGYTF

clone_size: .
v_call: TRBV28
d_call: TRBD2
j_call: TRBJ2-1
cdr3_nt: TGTGCCAGCAGTCCTAGCGGGCCATCCTACAATGAGCAGTTCTTC
cdr3_aa: CASSPSGPSYNEQFF

clone_size: .
v_call: TRBV5-6
d_call: .
j_call: TRBJ1-1
cdr3_nt: TGTGCCAGCAGCTTGGGCAGGGGAGAAATTGGAGCTTTCTTT
cdr3_aa: CASSLGRGEIGAFF

clone_size: few
v_call: TRBV20-1
d_call: .
j_call: TRBJ2-1
cdr3_nt: TGCAGTGCTAGAGCCATAGCGCCTAATCACAATGAGCAGTTCTTC
cdr3_aa: CSARAIAPNHNEQFF

clone_size: many
v_call: TRBV28
d_call: .
j_call: TRBJ2-7
cdr3_nt: TGTGCCAGCAGCTTCGGCTCCTACGAGCAGTACTTC
cdr3_aa: CASSFGSYEQYF

clone_size: .
v_call: TRBV20-1
d_call: .
j_call: TRBJ2-1
cdr3_nt: TGCAGTGCTAGTCGGGCGTACAATGAGCAGTTCTTC
cdr3_aa: CSASRAYNEQFF

clone_size: .
v_call: TRBV6-5
d_call: .
j_call: TRBJ1-1
cdr3_nt: TGTGCCAGCAGTCAGGAAGTGGACACTGAAGCTTTCTTT
cdr3_aa: CASSQEVDTEAFF

clone_size: few
v_call: TRBV12-3/TRBV12-4
d_call: TRBD2
j_call: TRBJ2-7
cdr3_nt: TGTGCCAGCAGTACGACTAGCGGGGGCGAGCAGTACTTC
cdr3_aa: CASSTTSGGEQYF

clone_size: .
v_call: TRBV12-3/TRBV12-4
d_call: .
j_call: TRBJ2-7
cdr3_nt: TGTGCCAGCAGTTTCACGGCTAGCTCCTACGAGCAGTACTTC
cdr3_aa: CASSFTASSYEQYF

clone_size: .
v_call: TRBV5-1
d_call: TRBD2
j_call: TRBJ2-1
cdr3_nt: TGCGCCAGCAGCTTGGAACTAGCGGGTCCGGAGAATGAGCAGTTCTTC
cdr3_aa: CASSLELAGPENEQFF

clone_size: .
v_call: TRBV29-1
d_call: .
j_call: TRBJ1-1
cdr3_nt: TGCAGCGTTGACGGGATTTACCGGGGGAACACTGAAGCTTTCTTT
cdr3_aa: CSVDGIYRGNTEAFF

clone_size: .
v_call: TRBV7-6
d_call: .
j_call: TRBJ2-1
cdr3_nt: TGTGCCAGCAGCACCCCGTTGGGCGGGCGGCGTCTACAAGGGGAGCAGTTCTTC
cdr3_aa: CASSTPLGGRRLQGEQFF

clone_size: .
v_call: TRBV27
d_call: .
j_call: TRBJ2-6
cdr3_nt: TGTGCCAGCAGTTTACGGCAGGACCCTTCTGGGGCCAACGTCCTGACTTTC
cdr3_aa: CASSLRQDPSGANVLTF

clone_size: .
v_call: TRBV9
d_call: TRBD2
j_call: TRBJ2-3
cdr3_nt: TGTGCCAGCAGCGTAGGGGGACTAGCGGGAGTTGGCGATACGCAGTATTTT
cdr3_aa: CASSVGGLAGVGDTQYF

clone_size: .
v_call: TRBV7-2
d_call: TRBD2
j_call: TRBJ2-1
cdr3_nt: TGTGCCAGCAGGTCCGGGACTAACACCAATGAGCAGTTCTTC
cdr3_aa: CASRSGTNTNEQFF

clone_size: few
v_call: TRBV7-2
d_call: .
j_call: TRBJ1-5
cdr3_nt: TGTGCCAGCAGCCTCGGAGGGCCGGATCAGCCCCAGCATTTT
cdr3_aa: CASSLGGPDQPQHF

clone_size: .
v_call: TRBV7-3
d_call: .
j_call: TRBJ2-7
cdr3_nt: TGCGCCAGCAGCCTCGCTCGGGCTACATCCTACGAGCAGTACTTC
cdr3_aa: CASSLARATSYEQYF

clone_size: .
v_call: TRBV28
d_call: .
j_call: TRBJ2-1
cdr3_nt: TGTGCCAGCAGTTTAGGGGGGGCTACCAACAATGAGCAGTTCTTC
cdr3_aa: CASSLGGATNNEQFF

clone_size: few
v_call: TRBV6-2/TRBV6-3
d_call: TRBD2
j_call: TRBJ2-1
cdr3_nt: TGTGCCAGCAGTTCCGTTTTAGCGGGAGGGAGGACTGAGCAGTTCTTC
cdr3_aa: CASSSVLAGGRTEQFF

clone_size: .
v_call: TRBV11-2
d_call: TRBD2
j_call: TRBJ2-3
cdr3_nt: TGTGCCAGCAGCTTCGGGAGGGCCATCGCAGATACGCAGTATTTT
cdr3_aa: CASSFGRAIADTQYF

clone_size: .
v_call: TRBV27
d_call: TRBD2
j_call: TRBJ2-5
cdr3_nt: TGTGCCAGCAGCTTCTACCCGCTAGGCGGGAGGCGAGAAGAGACCCAGTACTTC
cdr3_aa: CASSFYPLGGRREETQYF